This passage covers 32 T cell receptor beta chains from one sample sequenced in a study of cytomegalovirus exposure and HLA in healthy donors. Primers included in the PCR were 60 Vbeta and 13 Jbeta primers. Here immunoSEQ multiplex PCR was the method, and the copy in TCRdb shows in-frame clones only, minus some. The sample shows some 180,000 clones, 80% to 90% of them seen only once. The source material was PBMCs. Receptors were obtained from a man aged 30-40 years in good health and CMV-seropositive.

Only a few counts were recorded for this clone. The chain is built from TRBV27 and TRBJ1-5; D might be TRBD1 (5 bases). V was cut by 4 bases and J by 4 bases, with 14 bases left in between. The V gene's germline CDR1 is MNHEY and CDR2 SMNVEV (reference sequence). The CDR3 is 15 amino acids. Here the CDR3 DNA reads TGTGCCAGCAGTTCCCAGGGTCGGTGGAATCAGCCCCAGCATTTT. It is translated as CASSSQGRWNQPQHF.

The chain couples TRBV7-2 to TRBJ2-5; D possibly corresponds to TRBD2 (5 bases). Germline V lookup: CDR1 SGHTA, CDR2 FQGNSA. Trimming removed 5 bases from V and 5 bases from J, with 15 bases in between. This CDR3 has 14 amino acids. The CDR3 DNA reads TGTGCCAGCAGCCCCCCTACGGGGTGGGAGACCCAGTACTTC. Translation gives CASSPPTGWETQYF.

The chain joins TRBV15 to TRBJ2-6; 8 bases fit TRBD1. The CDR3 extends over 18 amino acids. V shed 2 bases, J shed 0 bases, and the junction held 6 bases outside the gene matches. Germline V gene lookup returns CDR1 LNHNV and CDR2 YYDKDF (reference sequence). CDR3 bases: TGTGCCACCAGCAGAACCCAGGGGGCCCTCTCTGGGGCCAACGTCCTGACTTTC. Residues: CATSRTQGALSGANVLTF.

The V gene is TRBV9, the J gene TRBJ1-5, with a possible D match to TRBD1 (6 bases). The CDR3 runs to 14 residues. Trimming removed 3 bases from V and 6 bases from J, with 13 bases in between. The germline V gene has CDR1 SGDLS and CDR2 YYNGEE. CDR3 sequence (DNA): TGTGCCAGCAGCGAGGCAGGGGTGAGTCAGCCCCAGCATTTT. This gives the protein CASSEAGVSQPQHF.

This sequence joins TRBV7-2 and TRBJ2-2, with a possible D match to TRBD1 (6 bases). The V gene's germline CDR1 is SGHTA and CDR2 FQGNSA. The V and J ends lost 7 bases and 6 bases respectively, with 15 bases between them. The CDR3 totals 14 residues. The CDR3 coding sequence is TGTGCCAGCACCCACCTTACAGGGCCCGGGGAGCTGTTTTTT. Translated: CASTHLTGPGELFF.

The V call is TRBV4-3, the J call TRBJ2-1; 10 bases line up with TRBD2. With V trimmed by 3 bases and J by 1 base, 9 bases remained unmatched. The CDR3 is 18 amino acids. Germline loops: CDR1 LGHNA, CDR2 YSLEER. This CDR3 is CASSQGLAGDLSYNEQFF. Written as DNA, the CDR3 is TGCGCCAGCAGCCAGGGGCTAGCGGGAGATCTATCCTACAATGAGCAGTTCTTC.

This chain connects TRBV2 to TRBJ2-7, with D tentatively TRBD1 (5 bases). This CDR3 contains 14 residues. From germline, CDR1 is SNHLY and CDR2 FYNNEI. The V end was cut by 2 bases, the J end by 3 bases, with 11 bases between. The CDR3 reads CASSESDRFYEQYF. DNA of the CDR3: TGTGCCAGCAGTGAAAGTGACAGATTCTACGAGCAGTACTTC.

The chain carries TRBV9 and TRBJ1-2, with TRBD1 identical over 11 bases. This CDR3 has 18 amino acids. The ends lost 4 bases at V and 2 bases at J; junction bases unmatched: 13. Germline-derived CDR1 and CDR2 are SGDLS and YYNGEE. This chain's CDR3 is CASSPHGTGGKTNYGYTF. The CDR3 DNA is TGTGCCAGCAGCCCCCACGGGACAGGGGGTAAAACCAACTATGGCTACACCTTC.

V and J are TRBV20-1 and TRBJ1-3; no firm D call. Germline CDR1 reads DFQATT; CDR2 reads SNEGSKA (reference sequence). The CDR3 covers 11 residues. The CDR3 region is CIAGVGNTIYF. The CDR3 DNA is TGCATCGCGGGCGTAGGAAACACCATATATTTT.

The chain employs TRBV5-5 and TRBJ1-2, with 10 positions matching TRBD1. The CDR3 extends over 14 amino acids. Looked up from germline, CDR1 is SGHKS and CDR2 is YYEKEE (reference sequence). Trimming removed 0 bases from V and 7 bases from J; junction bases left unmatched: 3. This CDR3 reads CASSLGQGAAGYTF. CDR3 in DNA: TGTGCCAGCAGCTTGGGACAGGGGGCTGCTGGCTACACCTTC. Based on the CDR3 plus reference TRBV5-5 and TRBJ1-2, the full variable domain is DAGVTQSPTHLIKTRGQQVTLRCSPISGHKSVSWYQQVLGQGPQFIFQYYEKEERGRGNFPDRFSARQFPNYSSELNVNALLLGDSALYLCASSLGQGAAGYTFGSGTRLTVV.

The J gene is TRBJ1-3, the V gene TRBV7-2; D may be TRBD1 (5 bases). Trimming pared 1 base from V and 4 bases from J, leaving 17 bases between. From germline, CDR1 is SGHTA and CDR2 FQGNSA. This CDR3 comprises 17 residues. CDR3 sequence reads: CASSLVGLQGTGNTIYF. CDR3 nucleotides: TGTGCCAGCAGCTTAGTAGGGTTGCAGGGAACCGGAAACACCATATATTTT.

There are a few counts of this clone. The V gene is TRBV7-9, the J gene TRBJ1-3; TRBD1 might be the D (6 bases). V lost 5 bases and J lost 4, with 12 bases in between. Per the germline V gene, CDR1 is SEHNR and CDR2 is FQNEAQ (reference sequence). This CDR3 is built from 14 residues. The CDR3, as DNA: TGTGCCAGCAGCAGAACAGGGCTGGGAAACACCATATATTTT. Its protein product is CASSRTGLGNTIYF.

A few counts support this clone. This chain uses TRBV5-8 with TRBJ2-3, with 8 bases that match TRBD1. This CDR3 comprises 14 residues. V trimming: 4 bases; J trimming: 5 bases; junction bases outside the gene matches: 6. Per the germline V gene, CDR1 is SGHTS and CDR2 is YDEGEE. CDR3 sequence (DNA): TGTGCCAGCAGCCTCGGACAGGGTTTAGATACGCAGTATTTT. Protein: CASSLGQGLDTQYF.

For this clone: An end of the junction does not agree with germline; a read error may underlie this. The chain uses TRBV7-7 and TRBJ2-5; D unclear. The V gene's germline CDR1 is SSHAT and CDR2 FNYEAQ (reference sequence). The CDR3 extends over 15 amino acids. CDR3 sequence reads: CASSLFFTDQETQYF. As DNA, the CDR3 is TGTGCTAGCAGCTTATTTTTTACAGATCAAGAGACCCAGTACTTC.

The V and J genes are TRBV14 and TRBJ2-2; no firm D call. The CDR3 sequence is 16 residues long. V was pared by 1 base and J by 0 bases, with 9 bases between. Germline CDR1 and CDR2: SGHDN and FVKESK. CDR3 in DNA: TGTGCCAGCAGCCAAGGAAACAGCCCGAACACCGGGGAGCTGTTTTTT. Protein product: CASSQGNSPNTGELFF.

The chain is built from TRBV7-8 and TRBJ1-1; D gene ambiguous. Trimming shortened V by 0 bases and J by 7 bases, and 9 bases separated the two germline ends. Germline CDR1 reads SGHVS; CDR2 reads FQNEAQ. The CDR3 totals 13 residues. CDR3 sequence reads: CASSLAVELEAFF. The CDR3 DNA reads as TGTGCCAGCAGCTTAGCGGTCGAACTTGAAGCTTTCTTT.

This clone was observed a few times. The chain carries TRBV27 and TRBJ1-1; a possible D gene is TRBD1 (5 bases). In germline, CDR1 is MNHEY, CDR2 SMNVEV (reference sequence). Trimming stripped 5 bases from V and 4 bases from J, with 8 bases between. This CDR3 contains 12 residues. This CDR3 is CASSQGGTEAFF. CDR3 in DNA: TGTGCCAGCAGTCAGGGAGGCACTGAAGCTTTCTTT.

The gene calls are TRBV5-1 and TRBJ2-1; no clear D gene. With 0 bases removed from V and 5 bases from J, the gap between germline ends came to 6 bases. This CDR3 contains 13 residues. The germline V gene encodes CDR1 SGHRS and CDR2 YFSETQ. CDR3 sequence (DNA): TGCGCCAGCAGCTTGGCCCCCAACAATGAGCAGTTCTTC. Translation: CASSLAPNNEQFF.

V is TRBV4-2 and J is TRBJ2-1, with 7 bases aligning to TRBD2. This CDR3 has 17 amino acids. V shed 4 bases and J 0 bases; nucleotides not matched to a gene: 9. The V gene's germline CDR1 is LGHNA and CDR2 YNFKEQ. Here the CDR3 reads CASSPGRQRDSYNEQFF. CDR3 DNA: TGTGCCAGCAGCCCCGGCCGGCAGCGGGACTCCTACAATGAGCAGTTCTTC.

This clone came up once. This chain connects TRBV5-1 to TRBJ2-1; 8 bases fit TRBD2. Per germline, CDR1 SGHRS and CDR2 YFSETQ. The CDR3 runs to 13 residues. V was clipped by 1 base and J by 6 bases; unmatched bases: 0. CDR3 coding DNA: TGCGCCAGCAGCTTGCGGGAGGGCAATGAGCAGTTCTTC. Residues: CASSLREGNEQFF.

The CDR3 is CAWTTTPGVVNTEAFF. As DNA, the CDR3 is TGTGCCTGGACCACGACCCCGGGGGTGGTGAACACTGAAGCTTTCTTT. The chain couples TRBV30 to TRBJ1-1; D may be TRBD1 (5 bases). This CDR3 has 16 amino acids. Trimming took 4 bases from V and 0 from J, leaving 18 bases between them. CDR1 and CDR2 from the germline V gene are GTSNPN and SVGIG (reference sequence).

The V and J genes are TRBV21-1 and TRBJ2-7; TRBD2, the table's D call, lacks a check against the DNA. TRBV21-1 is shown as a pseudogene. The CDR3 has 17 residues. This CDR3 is CASSILSCGRRPYEQYF. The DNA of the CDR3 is TGTGCCAGCAGCATTCTTTCTTGCGGGAGGAGGCCCTACGAGCAGTACTTC.

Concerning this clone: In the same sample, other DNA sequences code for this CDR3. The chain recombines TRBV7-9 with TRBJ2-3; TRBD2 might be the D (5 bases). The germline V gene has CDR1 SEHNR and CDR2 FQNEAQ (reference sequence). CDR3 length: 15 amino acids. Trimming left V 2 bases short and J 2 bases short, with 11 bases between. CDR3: CASSLRLRDTDTQYF. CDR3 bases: TGTGCCAGCAGCTTAAGGTTACGGGACACAGATACGCAGTATTTT.

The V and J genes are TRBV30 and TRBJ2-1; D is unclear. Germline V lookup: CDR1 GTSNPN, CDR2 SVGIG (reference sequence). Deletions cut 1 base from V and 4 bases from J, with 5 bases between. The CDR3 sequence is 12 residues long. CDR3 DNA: TGTGCCTGGAGTGCCGCGTACAATGAGCAGTTCTTC. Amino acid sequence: CAWSAAYNEQFF.

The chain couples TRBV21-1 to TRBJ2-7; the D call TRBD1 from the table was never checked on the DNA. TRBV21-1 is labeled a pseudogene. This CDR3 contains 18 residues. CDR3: CASSKEEARDRGVYEQYV. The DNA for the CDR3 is TGTGCCAGCAGCAAAGAAGAGGCCCGAGACAGGGGGGTCTACGAGCAGTACGTC.

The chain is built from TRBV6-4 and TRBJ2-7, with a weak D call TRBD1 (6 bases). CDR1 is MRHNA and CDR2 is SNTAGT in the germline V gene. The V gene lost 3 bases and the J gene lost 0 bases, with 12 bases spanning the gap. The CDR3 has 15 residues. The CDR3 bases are TGTGCCAGCAGTGATTGGCGGACAGACTCCTACGAGCAGTACGTC. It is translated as CASSDWRTDSYEQYV.

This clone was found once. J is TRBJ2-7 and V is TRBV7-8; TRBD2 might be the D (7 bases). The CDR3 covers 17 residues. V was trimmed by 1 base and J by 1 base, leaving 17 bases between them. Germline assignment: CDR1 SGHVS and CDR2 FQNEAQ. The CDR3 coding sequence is TGTGCCAGCAGCTTAGTGGGAGGGGGGTCAAGGTCCTACGAGCAGTACTTC. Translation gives CASSLVGGGSRSYEQYF.

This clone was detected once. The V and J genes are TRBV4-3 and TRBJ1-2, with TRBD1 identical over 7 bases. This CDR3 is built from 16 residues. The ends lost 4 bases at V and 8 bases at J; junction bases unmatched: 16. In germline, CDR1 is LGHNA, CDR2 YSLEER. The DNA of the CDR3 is TGCGCCAGCAGCCTCGAAGGCCAGGACAGGAGGAGGGGCTACACCTTC. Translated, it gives CASSLEGQDRRRGYTF.

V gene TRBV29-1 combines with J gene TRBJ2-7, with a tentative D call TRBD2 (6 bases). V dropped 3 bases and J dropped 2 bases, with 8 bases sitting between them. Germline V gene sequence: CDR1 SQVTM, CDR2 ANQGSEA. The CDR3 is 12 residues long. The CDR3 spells CSVEEGTYEQYF. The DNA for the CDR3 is TGCAGCGTTGAGGAGGGAACCTACGAGCAGTACTTC.

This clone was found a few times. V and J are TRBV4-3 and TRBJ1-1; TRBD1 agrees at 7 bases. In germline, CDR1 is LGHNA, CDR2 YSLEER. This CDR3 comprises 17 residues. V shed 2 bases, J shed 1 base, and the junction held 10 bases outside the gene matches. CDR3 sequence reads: CASSQLWAGTENTEAFF. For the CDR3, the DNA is TGCGCCAGCAGCCAACTTTGGGCCGGGACAGAGAACACTGAAGCTTTCTTT.

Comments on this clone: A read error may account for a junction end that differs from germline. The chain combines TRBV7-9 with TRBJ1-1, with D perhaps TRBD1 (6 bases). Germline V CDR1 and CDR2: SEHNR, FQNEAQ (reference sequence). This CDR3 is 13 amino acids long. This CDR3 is CSSSLEAGAEAFF. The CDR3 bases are TGTTCCAGCAGCTTAGAAGCAGGGGCTGAAGCTTTCTTT.

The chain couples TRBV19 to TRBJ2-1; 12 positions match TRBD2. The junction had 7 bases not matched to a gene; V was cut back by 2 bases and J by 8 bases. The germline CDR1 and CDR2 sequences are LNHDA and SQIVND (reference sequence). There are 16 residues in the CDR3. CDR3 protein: CASSISRTSGIYEQFF. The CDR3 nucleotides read TGTGCCAGTAGTATATCCCGGACTAGCGGGATCTATGAGCAGTTCTTC.